Each of the 8 T cell receptor beta chains below was sequenced from the same sample in a study of cytomegalovirus exposure and HLA in healthy donors. The PCR was carried out with 60 Vbeta primers and 13 Jbeta primers. Sequenced by immunoSEQ multiplex PCR; TCRdb stores in-frame clones only, minus some. This table has about 110,000 clones, 65% to 85% appearing once. The sample taken for sequencing was PBMCs. The source is a man aged 25-40 years in good health and CMV-seropositive.

J is TRBJ2-2 and V is TRBV7-6; D remains unclear. CDR3 length equals 13 residues. V lost 2 bases and J 6 bases, leaving 7 bases between the germline ends. The germline CDR1 and CDR2 sequences are SGHVS and FNYEAQ. The CDR3: CASSLYSAGELFF. Here the CDR3 DNA reads TGTGCCAGCAGCTTATACTCGGCCGGGGAGCTGTTTTTT. Supplemented by reference TRBV7-6 and TRBJ2-2, the full variable domain reads GAGVSQSPRYKVTKRGQDVALRCDPISGHVSLYWYRQALGQGPEFLTYFNYEAQQDKSGLPNDRFSAERPEGSISTLTIQRTEQRDSAMYRCASSLYSAGELFFGEGSRLTVL.

The genes are TRBV7-2 and TRBJ2-7; D possibly corresponds to TRBD2 (6 bases). V dropped 1 base and J dropped 2 bases, with 12 bases sitting between them. The CDR3 contains 15 residues. Germline V gives CDR1 SGHTA, CDR2 FQGNSA. Here the CDR3 DNA reads TGTGCCAGCAGCTTAGGCGCGGGGCAGGCCTACGAGCAGTACTTC. Protein product: CASSLGAGQAYEQYF.

This clone was recorded once. The gene calls are TRBV5-1 and TRBJ2-5; TRBD1 agrees at 7 bases. This CDR3 is 15 amino acids long. The germline CDR1 and CDR2 sequences are SGHRS and YFSETQ. With 2 bases clipped from V and 5 bases from J, the junction kept 9 bases outside the gene matches. For the CDR3, the DNA is TGCGCCAGCAGCTTTACAGGGGTCGATCGGGAGACCCAGTACTTC. Its protein product is CASSFTGVDRETQYF.

The gene calls are TRBV7-8 and TRBJ2-7; TRBD2 aligns across 13 bases. The CDR3 consists of 16 residues. V gave up 8 bases and J gave up 1 base; unmatched junction bases: 8. Germline V gene sequence: CDR1 SGHVS, CDR2 FQNEAQ. The CDR3 DNA sequence: TGTGCCAGCGGTAAGGGACTAGCGGGGACATCCTACGAGCAGTACTTC. Amino acids: CASGKGLAGTSYEQYF.

This clone was seen a handful of times. The chain uses TRBV25-1 and TRBJ1-2; D is ambiguous. Germline CDR1 MGHDK, CDR2 SYGVNS. The CDR3 has 15 residues. With 2 bases removed from V and 3 bases from J, the gap between germline ends came to 13 bases. The CDR3 bases are TGTGCCAGCAGTGAAAGGAGGGATAAGTACTATGGCTACACCTTC. Its protein product is CASSERRDKYYGYTF.

The gene calls are TRBV7-2 and TRBJ1-2; D possibly corresponds to TRBD1 (6 bases). CDR3 size: 15 residues. V lost 4 bases to trimming and J lost 4 bases, with 16 bases between them. Germline assignment: CDR1 SGHTA and CDR2 FQGNSA. The CDR3 bases are TGTGCCAGCAGCTCCCGGCCACAGGGATCCTATGGCTACACCTTC. Translated, it gives CASSSRPQGSYGYTF. The variable domain in full, completed from reference TRBV7-2 and TRBJ1-2, reads GAGVSQSPSNKVTEKGKDVELRCDPISGHTALYWYRQSLGQGLEFLIYFQGNSAPDKSGLPSDRFSAERTGGSVSTLTIQRTQQEDSAVYLCASSSRPQGSYGYTFGSGTRLTVV.

J is TRBJ1-4 and V is TRBV25-1; D remains ambiguous. The V and J ends lost 3 bases and 3 bases respectively, with 8 bases between them. CDR3 length: 14 amino acids. CDR1 is MGHDK and CDR2 is SYGVNS in the germline V gene. CDR3 residues: CASSDEEPNEKLFF. Written as DNA, the CDR3 is TGTGCCAGCAGTGACGAGGAACCTAATGAAAAACTGTTTTTT.

This rearrangement joins TRBV11-2 to TRBJ2-7, with D perhaps matching TRBD2 (7 bases). V shed 2 bases and J shed 3 bases, with 11 bases lying between them. The CDR3 spans 14 residues. Per the germline V gene, CDR1 is SGHAT and CDR2 is FQNNGV. CDR3 sequence (DNA): TGTGCCAGCAGCTTATCGGGGGGCTACTACGAGCAGTACTTC. It is translated as CASSLSGGYYEQYF.